This T cell receptor beta chain is drawn from a study of cytomegalovirus exposure and HLA in healthy donors. Study-wide results and limits: Analysis was carried out at a later point, and it linked a missense DCLRE1C variant to TCR beta V- and J-gene trimming. An assumption of roughly uniform sequencing depth across donors underlay the presence/absence analyses. Rarity marked most TCR sequences, yet some public TCRs occurred in many donors. The listing of 150 to 200 TCR beta chains classed them as cytomegalovirus-associated.

With regard to this clone: Its matching antigen is unknown.

Germline CDR1 and CDR2: SGHDN and FVKESK. The trim removed 10 bases at V and 2 bases at J, leaving 12 bases unmatched. This CDR3 has 15 amino acids. The PCR ran on 60 Vbeta and 13 Jbeta primers. Clones were read by immunoSEQ multiplex PCR, and TCRdb kept only the in-frame ones, dropping some. The data contain 250,000 to 350,000 clones, more than 55% of them singletons. This receptor was identified in a female donor in good health and CMV-seronegative. The rearrangement links TRBV14 to TRBJ2-7; 9 bases line up with TRBD1. Sequenced: PBMCs. CDR3 sequence: CATHYRGQGPYEQYF. The CDR3 coding sequence is TGTGCCACCCACTATAGGGGACAGGGACCCTACGAGCAGTACTTC.